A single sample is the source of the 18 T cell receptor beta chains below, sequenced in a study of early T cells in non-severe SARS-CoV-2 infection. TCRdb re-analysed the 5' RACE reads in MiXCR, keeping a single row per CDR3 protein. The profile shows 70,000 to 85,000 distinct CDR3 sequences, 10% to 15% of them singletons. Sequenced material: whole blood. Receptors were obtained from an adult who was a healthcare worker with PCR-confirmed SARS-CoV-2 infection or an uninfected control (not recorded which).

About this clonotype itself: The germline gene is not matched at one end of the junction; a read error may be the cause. The CDR3 DNA reads as TGTGCCAGCAGCCCCCTACTAGGAACAGATATGCAGTATTTT. It yields the protein CASSPLLGTDMQYF. The gene calls are TRBV6-1 and TRBJ2-3; a weak D match, TRBD2 (5 bases). CDR1 is MNHNS and CDR2 is SASEGT in the germline V gene. This CDR3 comprises 14 residues.

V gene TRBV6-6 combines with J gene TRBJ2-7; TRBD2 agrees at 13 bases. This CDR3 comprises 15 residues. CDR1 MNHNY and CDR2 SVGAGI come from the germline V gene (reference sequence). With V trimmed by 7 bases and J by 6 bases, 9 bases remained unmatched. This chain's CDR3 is CASTRTSGSTSEQYF. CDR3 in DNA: TGTGCCAGCACCAGGACTAGCGGGAGTACAAGCGAGCAGTACTTC.

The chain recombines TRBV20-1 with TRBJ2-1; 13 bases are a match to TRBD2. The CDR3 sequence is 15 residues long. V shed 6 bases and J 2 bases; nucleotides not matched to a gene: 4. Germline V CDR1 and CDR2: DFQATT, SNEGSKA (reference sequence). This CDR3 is CSAEGTSGAYNEQFF. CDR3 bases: TGCAGTGCCGAAGGGACTAGCGGGGCCTACAATGAGCAGTTCTTC.

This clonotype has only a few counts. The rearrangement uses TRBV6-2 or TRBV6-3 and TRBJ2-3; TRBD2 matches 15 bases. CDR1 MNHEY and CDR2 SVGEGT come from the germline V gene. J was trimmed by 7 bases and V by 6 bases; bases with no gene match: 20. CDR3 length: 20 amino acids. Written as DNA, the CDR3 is TGTGCCAGCAGACCGACGGGACTAGCGGGAGGCCTATCCACCGTGAATACGCAGTATTTT. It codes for CASRPTGLAGGLSTVNTQYF.

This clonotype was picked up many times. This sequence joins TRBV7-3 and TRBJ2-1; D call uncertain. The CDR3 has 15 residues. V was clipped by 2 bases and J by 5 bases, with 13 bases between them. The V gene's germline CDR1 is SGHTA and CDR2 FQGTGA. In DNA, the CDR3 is TGTGCCAGCAGCTTAGGATTCCACGCACACAATGAGCAGTTCTTC. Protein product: CASSLGFHAHNEQFF. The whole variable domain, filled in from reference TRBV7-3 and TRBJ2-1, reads GAGVSQTPSNKVTEKGKYVELRCDPISGHTALYWYRQSLGQGPEFLIYFQGTGAADDSGLPNDRFFAVRPEGSVSTLKIQRTERGDSAVYLCASSLGFHAHNEQFFGPGTRLTVL.

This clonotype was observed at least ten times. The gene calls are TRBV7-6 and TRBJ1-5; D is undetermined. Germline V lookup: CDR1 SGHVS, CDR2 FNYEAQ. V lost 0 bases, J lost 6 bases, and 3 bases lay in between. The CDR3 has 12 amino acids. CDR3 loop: CASSLAGQPQHF. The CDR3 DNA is TGTGCCAGCAGCTTAGCGGGTCAGCCCCAGCATTTT.

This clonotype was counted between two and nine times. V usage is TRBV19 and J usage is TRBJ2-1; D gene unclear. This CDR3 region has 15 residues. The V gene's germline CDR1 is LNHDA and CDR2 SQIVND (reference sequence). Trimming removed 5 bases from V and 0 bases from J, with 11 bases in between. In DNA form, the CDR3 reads TGTGCCAGTAGTGTCCAGGAGAGCTCCTACAATGAGCAGTTCTTC. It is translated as CASSVQESSYNEQFF.

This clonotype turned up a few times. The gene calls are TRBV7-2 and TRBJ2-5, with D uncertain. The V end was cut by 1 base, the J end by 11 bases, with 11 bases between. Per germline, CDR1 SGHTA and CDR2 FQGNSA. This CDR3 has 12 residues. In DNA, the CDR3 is TGTGCCAGCAGCTTAGTCAGCCGGGCTCAGTACTTC. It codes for CASSLVSRAQYF.

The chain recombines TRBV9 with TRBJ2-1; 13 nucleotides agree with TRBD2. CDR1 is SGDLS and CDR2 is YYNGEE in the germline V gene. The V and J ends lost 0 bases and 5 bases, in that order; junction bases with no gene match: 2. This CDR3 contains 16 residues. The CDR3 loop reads CASSVELAGGNNEQFF. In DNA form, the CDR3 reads TGTGCCAGCAGCGTAGAACTAGCGGGAGGGAACAATGAGCAGTTCTTC.

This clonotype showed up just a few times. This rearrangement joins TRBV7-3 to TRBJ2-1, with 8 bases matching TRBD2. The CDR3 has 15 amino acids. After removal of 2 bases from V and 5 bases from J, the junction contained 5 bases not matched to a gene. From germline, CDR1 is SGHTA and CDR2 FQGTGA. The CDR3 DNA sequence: TGTGCCAGCAGCTTACTGACGGGAGGGGACAATGAGCAGTTCTTC. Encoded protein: CASSLLTGGDNEQFF.

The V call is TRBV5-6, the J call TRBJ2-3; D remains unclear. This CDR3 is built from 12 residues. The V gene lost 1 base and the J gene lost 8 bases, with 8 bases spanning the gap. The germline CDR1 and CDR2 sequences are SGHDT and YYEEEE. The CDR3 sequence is CASSLFRATQYF. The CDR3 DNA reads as TGTGCCAGCAGCTTGTTTAGAGCTACGCAGTATTTT.

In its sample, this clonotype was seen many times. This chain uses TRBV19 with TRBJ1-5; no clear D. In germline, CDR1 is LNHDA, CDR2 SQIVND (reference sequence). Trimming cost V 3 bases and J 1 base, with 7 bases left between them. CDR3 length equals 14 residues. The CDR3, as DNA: TGTGCCAGTAGTATCGGGCAGAGCAATCAGCCCCAGCATTTT. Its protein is CASSIGQSNQPQHF.

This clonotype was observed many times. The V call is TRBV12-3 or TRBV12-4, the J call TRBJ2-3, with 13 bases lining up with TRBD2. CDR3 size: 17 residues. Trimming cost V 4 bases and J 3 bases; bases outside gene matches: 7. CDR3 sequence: CASSYTSGRAGTDTQYF. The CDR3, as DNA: TGTGCCAGCAGTTACACTAGCGGGAGGGCCGGAACAGATACGCAGTATTTT.

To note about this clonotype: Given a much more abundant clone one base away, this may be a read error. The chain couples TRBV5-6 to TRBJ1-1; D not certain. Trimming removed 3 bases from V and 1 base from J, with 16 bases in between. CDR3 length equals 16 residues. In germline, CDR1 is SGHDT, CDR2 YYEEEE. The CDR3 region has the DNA TGTGCCAGCAGCTCGGTTGCTCGACGGGCGAACACTGAAGCTTTCTTT. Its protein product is CASSSVARRANTEAFF.

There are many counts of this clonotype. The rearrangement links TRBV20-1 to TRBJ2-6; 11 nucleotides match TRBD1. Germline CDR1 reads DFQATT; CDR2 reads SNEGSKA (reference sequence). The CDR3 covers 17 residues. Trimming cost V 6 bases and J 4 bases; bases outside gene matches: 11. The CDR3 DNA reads TGCAGTGCCCAATTCCGGGACAGGGGGTCCGGGGCCAACGTCCTGACTTTC. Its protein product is CSAQFRDRGSGANVLTF.

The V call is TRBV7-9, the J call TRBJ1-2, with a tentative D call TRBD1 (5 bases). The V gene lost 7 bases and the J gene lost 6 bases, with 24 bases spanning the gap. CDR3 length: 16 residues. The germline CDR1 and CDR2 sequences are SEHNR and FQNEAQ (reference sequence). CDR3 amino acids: CASTLISEGTRDGYTF. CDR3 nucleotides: TGTGCCAGCACCCTTATTTCGGAGGGGACGAGGGATGGCTACACCTTC.

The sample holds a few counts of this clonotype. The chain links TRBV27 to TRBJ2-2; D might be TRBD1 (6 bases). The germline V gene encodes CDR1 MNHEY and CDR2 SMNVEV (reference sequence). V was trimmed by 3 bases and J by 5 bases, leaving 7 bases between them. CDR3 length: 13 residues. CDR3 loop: CASSFRGTGELFF. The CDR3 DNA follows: TGTGCCAGCAGTTTCAGGGGAACCGGGGAGCTGTTTTTT.

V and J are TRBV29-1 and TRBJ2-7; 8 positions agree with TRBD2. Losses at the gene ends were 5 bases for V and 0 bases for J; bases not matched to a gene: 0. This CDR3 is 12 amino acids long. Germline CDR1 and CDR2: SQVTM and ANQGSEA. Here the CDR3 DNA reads TGCAGCGTTCGGGGGGGCTCCTACGAGCAGTACTTC. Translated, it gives CSVRGGSYEQYF.